Below, one T cell receptor beta chain is given with its context. These data are taken from a study of cytomegalovirus exposure and HLA in healthy donors. The CDR3 extends over 16 amino acids. CDR1 and CDR2 from the germline V gene are SEHNR and FQNEAQ (reference sequence). V shed 1 base, J shed 3 bases, and the junction held 8 bases outside the gene matches. The PCR employed 60 Vbeta primers together with 13 Jbeta primers. Sequenced by immunoSEQ multiplex PCR; TCRdb stores in-frame clones only, minus some. The sample shows roughly 120,000 clones, 80% of them seen only once. The chain is built from TRBV7-9 and TRBJ1-1; 7 nucleotides align to TRBD1. The sample comprised PBMCs. The receptor was derived from a man between 25 and 39 years old in good health and CMV-seronegative. The CDR3 DNA reads as TGTGCCAGCAGCTTAGGACAGGGAAGAGGAGACACTGAAGCTTTCTTT. It translates to CASSLGQGRGDTEAFF.